This TCR beta chain was captured in a study of T cells in Graves' hyperthyroidism and ophthalmopathy. V lost 3 bases and J lost 1, with 15 bases in between. The CDR3 spans 16 residues. Germline values: CDR1 SGHTA, CDR2 FQGNSA. Ten or more counts support this clonotype. RNA transcripts gave rise to amplified TCR beta CDR3 regions. Carried out on the TCR CDR3, a first-round RT-PCR used the HTBI primer set. TCRdb called the multiplex PCR reads again in MiXCR, with one record for every CDR3 protein. The sample shows roughly 180,000 distinct CDR3 sequences, approximately 17% of them seen only once. The hyperthyroidism was newly diagnosed and had lasted under 2 months; the patients were aged 18 to 65. The study based diagnoses on clinical symptoms, serum thyroxine and TRAb, thyroid ultrasound and orbital computed tomography.

Sequenced: blood. This receptor was obtained from a woman in her forties or fifties with Graves' hyperthyroidism. The chain uses TRBV7-2 and TRBJ1-2; D gene unclear. CDR3 DNA: TGTGCCAGCAGCTTCGGCAGGACGGTGATTAACTATGGCTACACCTTC. Translating gives CASSFGRTVINYGYTF.